The table lists the clone carrying this TCR beta chain with a few counts. Its antigen is unidentified. The germline CDR1 and CDR2 sequences are LNHDA and SQIVND (reference sequence). The CDR3 extends over 14 amino acids. Germline trimming cut 4 bases from V and 3 bases from J; bases unmatched to any gene: 4. As to time point: pretreatment peripheral blood. The data derive from a study of PD-L1 blockade in urothelial cancer. The wider study: Prior chemotherapy in patients spanned 0 to 3 regimens. Samples of blood were analyzed 3 weeks (second dose) and 6 weeks after treatment start. Among blood samples, the median T cell count was around 150,000. General observations from the study: When pretreatment blood TCR clonality was below the median, it predicted better survival.

The table came from immunoSEQ multiplex PCR; TCRdb's copy has only in-frame clones and leaves some out. Among fewer than 45,000 clones listed, roughly 84% were seen once. This sample comprised PBMCs, obtained around atezolizumab (anti-PD-L1) treatment. The chain recombines TRBV19 with TRBJ1-2; 8 positions match TRBD1. The TCR was taken from a donor aged 40 or older with urothelial cancer. The CDR3 DNA sequence: TGTGCCAGTAGTACGCAGGGGGCCCACTATGGCTACACCTTC. Protein sequence: CASSTQGAHYGYTF.